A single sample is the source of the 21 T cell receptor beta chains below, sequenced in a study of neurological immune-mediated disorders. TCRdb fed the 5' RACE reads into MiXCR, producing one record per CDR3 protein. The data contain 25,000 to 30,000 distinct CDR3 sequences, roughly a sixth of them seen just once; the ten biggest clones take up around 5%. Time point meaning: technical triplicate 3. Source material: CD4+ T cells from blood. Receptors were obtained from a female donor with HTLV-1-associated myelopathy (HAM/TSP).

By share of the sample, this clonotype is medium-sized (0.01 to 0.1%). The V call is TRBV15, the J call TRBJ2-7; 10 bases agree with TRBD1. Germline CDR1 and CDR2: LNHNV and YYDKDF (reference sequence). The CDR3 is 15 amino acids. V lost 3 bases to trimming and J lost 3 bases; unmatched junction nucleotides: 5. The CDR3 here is CATSSPGQGRYEQYF. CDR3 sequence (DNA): TGTGCCACCAGCAGTCCGGGACAGGGGCGCTACGAGCAGTACTTC.

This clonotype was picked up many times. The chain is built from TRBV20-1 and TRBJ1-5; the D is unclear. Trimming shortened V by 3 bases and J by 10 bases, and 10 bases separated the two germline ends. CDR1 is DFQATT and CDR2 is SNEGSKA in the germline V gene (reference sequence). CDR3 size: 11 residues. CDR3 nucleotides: TGCAGTGCTAGCCAATCAGGACCCCAGCATTTT. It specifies CSASQSGPQHF.

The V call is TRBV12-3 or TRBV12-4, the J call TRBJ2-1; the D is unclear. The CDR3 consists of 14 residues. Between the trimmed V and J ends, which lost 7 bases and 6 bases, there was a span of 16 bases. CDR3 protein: CASKAVGTRNEQFF. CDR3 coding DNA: TGTGCCAGCAAGGCGGTAGGAACCCGCAATGAGCAGTTCTTC.

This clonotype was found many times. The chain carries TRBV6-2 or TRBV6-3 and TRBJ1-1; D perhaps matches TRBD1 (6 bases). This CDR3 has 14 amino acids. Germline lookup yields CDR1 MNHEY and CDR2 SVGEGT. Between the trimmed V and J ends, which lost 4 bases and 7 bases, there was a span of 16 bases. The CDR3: CASSWVQGSGEAFF. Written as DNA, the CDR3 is TGTGCCAGCAGTTGGGTACAGGGCAGTGGTGAAGCTTTCTTT.

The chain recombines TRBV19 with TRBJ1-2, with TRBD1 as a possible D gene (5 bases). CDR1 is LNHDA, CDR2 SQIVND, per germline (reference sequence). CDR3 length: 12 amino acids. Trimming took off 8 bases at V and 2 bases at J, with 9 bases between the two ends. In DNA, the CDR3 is TGTGCCAGTGCAGGGCTGAACTATGGCTACACCTTC. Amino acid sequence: CASAGLNYGYTF.

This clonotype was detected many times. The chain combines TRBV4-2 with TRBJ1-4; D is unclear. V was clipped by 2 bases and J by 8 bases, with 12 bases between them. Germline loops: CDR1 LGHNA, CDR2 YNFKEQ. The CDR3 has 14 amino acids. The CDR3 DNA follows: TGTGCCAGCAGCCAAAACGACGGTACAGAAAAACTGTTTTTT. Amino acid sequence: CASSQNDGTEKLFF.

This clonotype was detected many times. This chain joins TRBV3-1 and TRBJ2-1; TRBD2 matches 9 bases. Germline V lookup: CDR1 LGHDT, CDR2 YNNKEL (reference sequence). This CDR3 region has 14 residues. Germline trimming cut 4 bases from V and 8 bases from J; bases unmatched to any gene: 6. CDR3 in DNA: TGTGCCAGCAGCCCCTCGACTAGCGGAGATGAGCAGTTCTTC. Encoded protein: CASSPSTSGDEQFF.

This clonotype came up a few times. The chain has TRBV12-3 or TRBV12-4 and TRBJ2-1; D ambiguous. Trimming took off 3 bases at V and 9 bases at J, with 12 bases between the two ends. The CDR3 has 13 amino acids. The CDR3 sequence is CASSFAQSGEQFF. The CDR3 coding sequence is TGTGCCAGCAGTTTTGCTCAATCGGGTGAGCAGTTCTTC.

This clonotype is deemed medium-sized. CDR3 residues: CAISPRDKETQYF. The CDR3, as DNA: TGTGCCATCAGCCCCCGGGACAAAGAGACCCAGTACTTC. The chain combines TRBV10-3 with TRBJ2-5; D is perhaps TRBD1 (6 bases). Trimming cost V 6 bases and J 3 bases, with 11 bases left between them. The germline V gene has CDR1 ENHRY and CDR2 SYGVKD. The CDR3 has 13 amino acids.

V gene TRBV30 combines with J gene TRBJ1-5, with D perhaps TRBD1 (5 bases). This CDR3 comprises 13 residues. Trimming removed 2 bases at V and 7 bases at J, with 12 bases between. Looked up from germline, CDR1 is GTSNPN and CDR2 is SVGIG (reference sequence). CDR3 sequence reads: CAWSLGGIQPQHF. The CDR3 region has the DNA TGTGCCTGGAGTCTTGGGGGAATCCAGCCCCAGCATTTT.

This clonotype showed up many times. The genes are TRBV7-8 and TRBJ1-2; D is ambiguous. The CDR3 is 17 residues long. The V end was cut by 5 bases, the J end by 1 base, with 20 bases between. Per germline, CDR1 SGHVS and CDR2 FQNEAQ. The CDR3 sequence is CASSQVRTPTGNYGYTF. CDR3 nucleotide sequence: TGTGCCAGCAGCCAGGTCCGAACCCCGACGGGTAACTATGGCTACACCTTC.

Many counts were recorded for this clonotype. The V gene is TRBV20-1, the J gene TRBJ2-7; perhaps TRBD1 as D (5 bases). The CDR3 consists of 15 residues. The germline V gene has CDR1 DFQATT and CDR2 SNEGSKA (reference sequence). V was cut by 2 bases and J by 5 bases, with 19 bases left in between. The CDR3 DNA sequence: TGCAGTGCTAGAAGGCCTAGATCAGGGCTGGACGAGCAGTACTTC. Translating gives CSARRPRSGLDEQYF.

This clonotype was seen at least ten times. The CDR3 here is CASSQPGGAEITDTQYF. Written as DNA, the CDR3 is TGTGCCAGCAGCCAACCAGGGGGTGCGGAAATCACAGATACGCAGTATTTT. This chain joins TRBV4-2 and TRBJ2-3; 7 positions agree with TRBD1. This CDR3 region has 17 residues. The V gene's germline CDR1 is LGHNA and CDR2 YNFKEQ. J lost 2 bases, V lost 2 bases, and 10 bases had no gene match.

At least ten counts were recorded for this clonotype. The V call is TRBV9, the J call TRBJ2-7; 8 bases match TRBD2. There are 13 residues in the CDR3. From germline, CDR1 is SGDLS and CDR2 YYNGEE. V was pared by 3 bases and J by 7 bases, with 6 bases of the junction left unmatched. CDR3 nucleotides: TGTGCCAGCAGCGGACTAGCGTCCTTGGAGCAGTACTTC. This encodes CASSGLASLEQYF.

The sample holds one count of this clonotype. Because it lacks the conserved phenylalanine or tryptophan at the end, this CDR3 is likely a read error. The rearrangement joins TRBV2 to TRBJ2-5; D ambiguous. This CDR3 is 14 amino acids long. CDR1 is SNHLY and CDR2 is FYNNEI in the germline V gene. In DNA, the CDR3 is TGTGCCAGCAGTGAGCGTGCAGTACAAGAGACACAGTACTTA. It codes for CASSERAVQETQYL.

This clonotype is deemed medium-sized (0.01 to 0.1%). The CDR3 region has the DNA TGTGCCAGCAGTTACCACAGGGCCATGAACACTGAAGCTTTCTTT. Its translation: CASSYHRAMNTEAFF. V usage is TRBV6-2 or TRBV6-3 and J usage is TRBJ1-1, with a weak D call TRBD1 (6 bases). V was clipped by 2 bases and J by 0 bases, with 10 bases between them. The CDR3 consists of 15 residues. Looked up from germline, CDR1 is MNHEY and CDR2 is SVGEGT.

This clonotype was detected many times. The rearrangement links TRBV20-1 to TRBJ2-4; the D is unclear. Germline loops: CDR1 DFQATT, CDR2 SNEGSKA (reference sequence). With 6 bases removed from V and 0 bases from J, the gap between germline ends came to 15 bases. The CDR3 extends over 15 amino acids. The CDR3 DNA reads TGCAGTGCCAGCCTCGGGCCAGTAGCCAAAAACATTCAGTACTTC. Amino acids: CSASLGPVAKNIQYF.

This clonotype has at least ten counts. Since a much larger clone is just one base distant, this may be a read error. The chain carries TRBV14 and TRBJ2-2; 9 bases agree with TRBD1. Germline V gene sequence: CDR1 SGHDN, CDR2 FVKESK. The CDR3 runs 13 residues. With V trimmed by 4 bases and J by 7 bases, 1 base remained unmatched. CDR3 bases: TGTGCCAGCAGCCGGGACAGGGTCGGGGAGCTGTTTTTT. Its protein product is CASSRDRVGELFF.

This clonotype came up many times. The CDR3 sequence is CSARTGTGNTIYF. The CDR3 region has the DNA TGCAGTGCCCGGACAGGGACTGGAAACACCATATATTTT. This chain joins TRBV20-1 and TRBJ1-3; 8 bases fit TRBD1. This CDR3 comprises 13 residues. Germline assignment: CDR1 DFQATT and CDR2 SNEGSKA (reference sequence). The V and J ends lost 6 bases and 2 bases, in that order; junction bases with no gene match: 3.

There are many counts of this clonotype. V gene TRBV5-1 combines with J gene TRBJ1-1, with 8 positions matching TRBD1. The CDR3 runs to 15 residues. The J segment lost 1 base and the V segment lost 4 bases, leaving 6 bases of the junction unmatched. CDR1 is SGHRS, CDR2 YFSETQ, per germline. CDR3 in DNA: TGCGCCAGCAGCCTTAGACAGGGGAAGAACACTGAAGCTTTCTTT. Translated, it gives CASSLRQGKNTEAFF. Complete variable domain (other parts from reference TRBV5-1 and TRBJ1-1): KAGVTQTPRYLIKTRGQQVTLSCSPISGHRSVSWYQQTPGQGLQFLFEYFSETQRNKGNFPGRFSGRQFSNSRSEMNVSTLELGDSALYLCASSLRQGKNTEAFFGQGTRLTVV.

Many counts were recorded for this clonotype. The CDR3 DNA is TGTGCCAGCAGTCCCTGGACAGGGGGCGTCGTAGAGACCCAGTACTTC. It encodes CASSPWTGGVVETQYF. The chain joins TRBV27 to TRBJ2-5, with TRBD1 matching 11 bases. From germline, CDR1 is MNHEY and CDR2 SMNVEV (reference sequence). This CDR3 region has 16 residues. After removal of 5 bases from V and 4 bases from J, the junction contained 9 bases not matched to a gene.